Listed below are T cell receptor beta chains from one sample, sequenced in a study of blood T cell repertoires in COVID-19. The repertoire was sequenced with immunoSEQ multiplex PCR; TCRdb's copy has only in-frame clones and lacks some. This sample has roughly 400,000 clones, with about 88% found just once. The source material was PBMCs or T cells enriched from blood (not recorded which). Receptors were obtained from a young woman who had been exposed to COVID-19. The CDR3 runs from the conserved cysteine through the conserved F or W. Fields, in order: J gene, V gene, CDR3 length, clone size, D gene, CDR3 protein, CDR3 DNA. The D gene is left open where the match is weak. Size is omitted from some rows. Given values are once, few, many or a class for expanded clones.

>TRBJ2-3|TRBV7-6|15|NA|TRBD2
CASSPAGGPPDTQYF
TGTGCCAGCAGCCCAGCGGGAGGGCCTCCAGATACGCAGTATTTT
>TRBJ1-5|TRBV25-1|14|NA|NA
CASSGDGLYQPQHF
TGTGCCAGCAGTGGGGATGGACTCTATCAGCCCCAGCATTTT
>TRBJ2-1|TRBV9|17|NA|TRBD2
CASSADTSGGARGEQFF
TGTGCCAGCAGCGCAGATACTAGCGGGGGGGCCCGTGGTGAGCAGTTCTTC
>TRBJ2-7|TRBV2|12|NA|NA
CASRRQVYEQYF
TGTGCCAGCAGAAGACAGGTCTACGAGCAGTACTTC
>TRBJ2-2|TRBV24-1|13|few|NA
CATSDQGGGELFF
TGTGCCACCAGTGACCAGGGGGGCGGGGAGCTGTTTTTT
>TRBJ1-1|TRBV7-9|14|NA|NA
CASSFSQGDTEAFF
TGTGCCAGCAGCTTCAGCCAGGGTGACACTGAAGCTTTCTTT
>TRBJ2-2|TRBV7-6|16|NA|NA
CASSLVLQVNTGELFF
TGTGCCAGCAGCTTAGTTTTACAGGTCAACACCGGGGAGCTGTTTTTT
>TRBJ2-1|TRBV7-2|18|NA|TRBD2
CASSTSGAGVSSYNEQFF
TGTGCCAGCAGCACTAGCGGAGCAGGGGTGAGCTCCTACAATGAGCAGTTCTTC
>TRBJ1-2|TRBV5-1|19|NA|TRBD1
CASSSLSGTGIFSGYGYTF
TGCGCCAGCAGCTCATTGTCCGGGACAGGGATTTTTTCTGGATATGGCTACACCTTC
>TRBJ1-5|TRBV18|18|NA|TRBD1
CASSLSRDREYSNQPQHF
TGTGCCAGCTCACTCTCGAGGGACAGGGAGTATAGCAATCAGCCCCAGCATTTT
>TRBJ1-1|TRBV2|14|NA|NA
CASSDADSNTEAFF
TGTGCCAGCAGTGACGCGGACAGCAACACTGAAGCTTTCTTT
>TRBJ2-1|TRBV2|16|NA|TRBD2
CASSDPPSGRGHEQFF
TGTGCCAGCAGTGACCCCCCTAGCGGGAGGGGCCATGAGCAGTTCTTC
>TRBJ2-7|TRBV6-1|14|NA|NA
CASSGGLGSYEQYF
TGTGCCAGCAGTGGGGGACTGGGATCCTACGAGCAGTACTTC
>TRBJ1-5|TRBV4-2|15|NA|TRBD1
CASSLGQLSNQPQHF
TGTGCCAGCAGCCTGGGACAGCTTAGCAATCAGCCCCAGCATTTT
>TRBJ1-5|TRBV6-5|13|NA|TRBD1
CAISRGLDQPQHF
TGTGCCATAAGCAGGGGGCTTGATCAGCCCCAGCATTTT
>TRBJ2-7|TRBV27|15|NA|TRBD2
CASSLVRGLAGEQYF
TGTGCCAGCAGTTTGGTAAGGGGACTAGCGGGTGAGCAGTACTTC
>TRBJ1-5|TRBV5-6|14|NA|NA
CASSFGGGSQPQHF
TGTGCCAGCAGCTTTGGGGGCGGTAGTCAGCCCCAGCATTTT
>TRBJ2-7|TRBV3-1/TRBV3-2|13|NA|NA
CASSQRTAYEQYF
TGTGCCAGCAGCCAACGGACAGCCTACGAGCAGTACTTC
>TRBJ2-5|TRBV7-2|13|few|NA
CASSSRLQETQYF
TGTGCCAGCAGCTCGCGACTCCAGGAGACCCAGTACTTC
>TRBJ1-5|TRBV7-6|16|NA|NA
CASSLGQGRSNQPQHF
TGTGCCAGCAGCTTAGGGCAGGGCCGTAGCAATCAGCCCCAGCATTTT
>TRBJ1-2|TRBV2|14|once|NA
CASSAWTENYGYTF
TGTGCCAGCAGCGCCTGGACAGAAAACTATGGCTACACCTTC
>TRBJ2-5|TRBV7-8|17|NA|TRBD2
CASSDSLAGVKKETQYF
TGTGCCAGCAGCGACTCACTAGCGGGGGTTAAAAAAGAGACCCAGTACTTC
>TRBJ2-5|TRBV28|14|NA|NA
CASSWAQGLETQYF
TGTGCCAGCAGTTGGGCACAGGGTCTAGAGACCCAGTACTTC
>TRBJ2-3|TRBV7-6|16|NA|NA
CASSITTNIDTDTQYF
TGTGCCAGCAGCATAACAACTAATATAGACACAGATACGCAGTATTTT
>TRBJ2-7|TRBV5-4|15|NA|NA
CASSLRSVEAYEQYF
TGTGCCAGCAGCTTGAGGAGTGTCGAGGCCTACGAGCAGTACTTC
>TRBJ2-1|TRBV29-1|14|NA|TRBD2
CSVAGGADPNEQFF
TGCAGCGTCGCCGGGGGGGCCGATCCCAATGAGCAGTTCTTC
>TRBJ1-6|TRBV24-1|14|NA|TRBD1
CATSDRGHNSPLHF
TGTGCCACCAGCGACAGGGGGCACAATTCACCCCTCCACTTT
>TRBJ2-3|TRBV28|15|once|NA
CASSLSRAGTDTQYF
TGTGCCAGCAGTTTAAGCAGGGCAGGCACAGATACGCAGTATTTT
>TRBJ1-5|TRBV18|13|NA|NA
CASSSIQDQPQHF
TGTGCCAGCTCCTCTATACAGGATCAGCCCCAGCATTTT
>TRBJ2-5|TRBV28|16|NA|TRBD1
CASSPTLGQGQETQYF
TGTGCCAGCAGTCCAACTCTCGGACAGGGACAAGAGACCCAGTACTTC
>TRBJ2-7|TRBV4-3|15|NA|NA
CASSQVALMTYEQYF
TGCGCCAGCAGCCAAGTGGCCCTTATGACCTACGAGCAGTACTTC
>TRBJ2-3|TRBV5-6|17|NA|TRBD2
CASRFGLAGVRTDTQYF
TGTGCCAGCAGGTTCGGACTAGCGGGAGTCCGCACAGATACGCAGTATTTT
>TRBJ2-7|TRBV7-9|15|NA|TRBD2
CASSFNERGPYEQYF
TGTGCCAGCAGCTTCAACGAGCGGGGACCCTACGAGCAGTACTTC
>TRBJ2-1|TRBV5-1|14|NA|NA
CASSLGAGDNEQFF
TGCGCCAGCAGCTTGGGGGCCGGGGATAATGAGCAGTTCTTC
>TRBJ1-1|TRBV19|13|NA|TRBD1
CASGDRGRTEAFF
TGTGCCAGTGGGGACAGGGGGAGGACTGAAGCTTTCTTT
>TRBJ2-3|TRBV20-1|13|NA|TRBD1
CSASQGAADTQYF
TGCAGTGCCAGTCAGGGGGCGGCAGATACGCAGTATTTT
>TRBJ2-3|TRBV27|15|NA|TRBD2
CASSTLAGGPPTQYF
TGTGCCAGCAGTACGCTAGCGGGGGGCCCTCCAACGCAGTATTTT
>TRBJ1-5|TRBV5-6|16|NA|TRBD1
CASSFRQGAGGQPQHF
TGTGCCAGCAGCTTCCGACAGGGGGCAGGAGGTCAGCCCCAGCATTTT
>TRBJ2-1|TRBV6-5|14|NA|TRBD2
CASSRLAGDNEQFF
TGTGCCAGCAGTCGACTAGCGGGAGACAATGAGCAGTTCTTC
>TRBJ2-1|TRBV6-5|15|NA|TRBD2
CASHNIAGGLNEQFF
TGTGCCAGCCATAATATAGCGGGAGGTTTAAATGAGCAGTTCTTC
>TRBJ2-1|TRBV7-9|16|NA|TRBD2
CASSLGGGTPGNEQFF
TGTGCCAGCAGCTTAGGGGGGGGGACCCCTGGGAATGAGCAGTTCTTC
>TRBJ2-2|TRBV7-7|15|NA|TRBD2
CASSPSGKRSGELFF
TGTGCCAGCAGCCCCAGCGGGAAGAGGTCCGGGGAGCTGTTTTTT
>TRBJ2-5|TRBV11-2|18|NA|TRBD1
CASSLDQQRQGSQETQYF
TGTGCCAGCAGCTTAGATCAACAGAGACAGGGCAGTCAAGAGACCCAGTACTTC
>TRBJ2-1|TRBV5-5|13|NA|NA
CASSWGTEGLWFF
TGTGCCAGCAGCTGGGGTACGGAGGGACTTTGGTTCTTC
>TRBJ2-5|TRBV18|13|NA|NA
CASSPGLQETQYF
TGTGCCAGCTCACCAGGGCTCCAAGAGACCCAGTACTTC
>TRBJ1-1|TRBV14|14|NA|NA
CASRGREMNTEAFF
TGTGCCAGCAGGGGACGGGAGATGAACACTGAAGCTTTCTTT
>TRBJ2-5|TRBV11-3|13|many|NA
CASSLVGGETQYF
TGTGCCAGCAGCTTAGTCGGGGGAGAGACCCAGTACTTC
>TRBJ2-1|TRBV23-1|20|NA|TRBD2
CASSQDDSWTSGSPGNEQFF
TGCGCCAGCAGTCAAGATGACAGTTGGACTAGCGGGTCCCCGGGGAATGAGCAGTTCTTC
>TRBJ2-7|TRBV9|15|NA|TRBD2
CASSVGWEGLYEQYF
TGTGCCAGCAGCGTAGGGTGGGAGGGCCTGTACGAGCAGTACTTC
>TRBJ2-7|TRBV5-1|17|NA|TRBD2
CASRLAGGRGGSYEQYF
TGCGCCAGCAGACTAGCGGGAGGGAGAGGAGGGTCCTACGAGCAGTACTTC
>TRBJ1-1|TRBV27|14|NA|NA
CASSPPGQNTEAFF
TGTGCCAGCAGTCCCCCGGGACAGAACACTGAAGCTTTCTTT